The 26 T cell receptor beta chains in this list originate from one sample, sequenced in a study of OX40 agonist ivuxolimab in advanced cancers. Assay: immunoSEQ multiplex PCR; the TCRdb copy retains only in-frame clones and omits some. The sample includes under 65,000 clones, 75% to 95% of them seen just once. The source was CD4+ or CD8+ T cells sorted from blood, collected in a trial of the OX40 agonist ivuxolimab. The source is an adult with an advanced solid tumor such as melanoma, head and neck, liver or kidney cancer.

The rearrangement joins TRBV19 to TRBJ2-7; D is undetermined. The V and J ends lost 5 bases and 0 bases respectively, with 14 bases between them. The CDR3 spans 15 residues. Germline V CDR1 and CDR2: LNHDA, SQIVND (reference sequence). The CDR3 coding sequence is TGTGCCAGTAGTGGTACGGCAGCCGCCTCCTACGAGCAGTACTTC. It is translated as CASSGTAAASYEQYF.

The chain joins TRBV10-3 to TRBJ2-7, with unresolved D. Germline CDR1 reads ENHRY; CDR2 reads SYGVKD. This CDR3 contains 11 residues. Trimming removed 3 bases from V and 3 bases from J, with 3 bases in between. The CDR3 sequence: CAISDNYEQYF. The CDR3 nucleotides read TGTGCCATCAGTGATAACTACGAGCAGTACTTC.

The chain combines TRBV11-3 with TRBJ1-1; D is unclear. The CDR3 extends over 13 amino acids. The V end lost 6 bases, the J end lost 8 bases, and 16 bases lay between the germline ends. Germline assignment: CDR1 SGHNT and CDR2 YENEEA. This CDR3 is CASSSRPAPEAFF. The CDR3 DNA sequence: TGTGCCAGCAGTAGTAGACCGGCCCCCGAAGCTTTCTTT.

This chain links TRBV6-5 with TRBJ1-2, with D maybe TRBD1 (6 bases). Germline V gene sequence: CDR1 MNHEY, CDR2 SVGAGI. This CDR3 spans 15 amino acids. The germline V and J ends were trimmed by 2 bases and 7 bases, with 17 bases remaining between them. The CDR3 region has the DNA TGTGCCAGCAGTTACAACCTACAGGGTGTCGCTGGCTACACCTTC. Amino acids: CASSYNLQGVAGYTF.

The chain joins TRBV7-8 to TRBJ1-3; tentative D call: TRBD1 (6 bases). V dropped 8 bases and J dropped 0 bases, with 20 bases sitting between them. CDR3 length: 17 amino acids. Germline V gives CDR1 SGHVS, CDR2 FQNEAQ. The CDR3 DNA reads TGTGCCAGCGGAAGGAAGACAGGACCGTTCTCTGGAAACACCATATATTTT. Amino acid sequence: CASGRKTGPFSGNTIYF.

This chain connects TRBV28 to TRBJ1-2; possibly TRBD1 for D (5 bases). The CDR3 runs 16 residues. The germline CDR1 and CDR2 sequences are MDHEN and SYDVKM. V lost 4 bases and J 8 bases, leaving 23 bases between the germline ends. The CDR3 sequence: CASSSLPTGAGHGYTF. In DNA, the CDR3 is TGTGCCAGCAGTTCTTTACCCACCGGGGCAGGACACGGCTACACCTTC.

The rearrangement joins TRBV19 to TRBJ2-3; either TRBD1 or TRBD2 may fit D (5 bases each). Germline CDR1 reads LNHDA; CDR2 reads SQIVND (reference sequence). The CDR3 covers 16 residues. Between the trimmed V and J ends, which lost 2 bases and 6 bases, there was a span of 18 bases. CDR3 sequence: CASSISWDPTRDTQYF. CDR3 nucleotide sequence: TGTGCCAGTAGTATAAGTTGGGACCCTACTCGGGATACGCAGTATTTT.

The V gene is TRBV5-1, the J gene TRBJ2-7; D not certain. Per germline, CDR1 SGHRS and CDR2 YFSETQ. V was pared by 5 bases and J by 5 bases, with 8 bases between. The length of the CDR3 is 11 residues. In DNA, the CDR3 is TGCGCCAGCAGGACCCACCACGAGCAGTACTTC. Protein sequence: CASRTHHEQYF.

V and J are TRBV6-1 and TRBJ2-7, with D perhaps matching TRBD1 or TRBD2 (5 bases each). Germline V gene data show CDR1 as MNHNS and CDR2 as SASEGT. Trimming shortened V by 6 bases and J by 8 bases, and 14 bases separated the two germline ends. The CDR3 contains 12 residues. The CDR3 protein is CASRLGRYKQYF. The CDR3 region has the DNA TGTGCCAGCAGACTGGGACGGTACAAGCAGTACTTC.

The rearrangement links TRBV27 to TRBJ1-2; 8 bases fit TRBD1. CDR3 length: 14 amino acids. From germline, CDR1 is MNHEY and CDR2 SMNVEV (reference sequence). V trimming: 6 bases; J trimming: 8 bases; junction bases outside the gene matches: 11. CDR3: CASRSTGTGRGYTF. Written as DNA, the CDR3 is TGTGCCAGCAGATCGACCGGGACAGGACGAGGCTACACCTTC.

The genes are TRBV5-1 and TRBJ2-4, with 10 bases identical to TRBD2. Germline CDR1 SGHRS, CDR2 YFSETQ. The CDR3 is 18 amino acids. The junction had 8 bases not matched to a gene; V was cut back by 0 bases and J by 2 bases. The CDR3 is CASSLVPSGSGTKNIQYF. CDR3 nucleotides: TGCGCCAGCAGCTTGGTCCCTAGCGGGAGTGGAACCAAAAACATTCAGTACTTC.

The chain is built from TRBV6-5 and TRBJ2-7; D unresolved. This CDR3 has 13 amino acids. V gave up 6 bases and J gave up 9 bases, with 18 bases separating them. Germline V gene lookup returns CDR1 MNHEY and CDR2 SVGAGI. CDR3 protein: CASSPDSQAGQYF. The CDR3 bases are TGTGCCAGCAGCCCCGATTCGCAGGCCGGGCAGTACTTC.

The CDR3 sequence: CAISDSLVSWQYF. The CDR3 coding sequence is TGTGCCATCAGTGATTCCCTCGTCTCTTGGCAGTACTTC. V is TRBV10-3 and J is TRBJ2-7; D is ambiguous. Looked up from germline, CDR1 is ENHRY and CDR2 is SYGVKD. The CDR3 contains 13 residues. Trimming removed 3 bases from V and 9 bases from J, with 15 bases in between.

As DNA, the CDR3 is TGTGCCAGCATGGGCTCCTACAATGAGCAGTTCTTC. The encoded protein is CASMGSYNEQFF. The chain carries TRBV7-2 and TRBJ2-1, with D uncertain. The CDR3 loop spans 12 amino acids. The V gene lost 7 bases and the J gene lost 0 bases, with 4 bases spanning the gap. Germline CDR1 reads SGHTA; CDR2 reads FQGNSA.

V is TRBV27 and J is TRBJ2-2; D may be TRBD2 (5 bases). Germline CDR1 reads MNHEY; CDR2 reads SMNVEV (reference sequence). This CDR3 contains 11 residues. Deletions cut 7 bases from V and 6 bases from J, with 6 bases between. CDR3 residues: CASTGAGELFF. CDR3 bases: TGTGCCAGCACCGGGGCCGGGGAGCTGTTTTTT.

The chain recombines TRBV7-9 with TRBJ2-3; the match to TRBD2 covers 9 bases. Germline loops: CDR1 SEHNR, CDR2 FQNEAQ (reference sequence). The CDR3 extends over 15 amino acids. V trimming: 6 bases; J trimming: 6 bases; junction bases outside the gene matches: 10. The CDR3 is CASRRVAGEADTQYF. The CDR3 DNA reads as TGTGCCAGCAGGCGAGTAGCGGGAGAAGCTGATACGCAGTATTTT.

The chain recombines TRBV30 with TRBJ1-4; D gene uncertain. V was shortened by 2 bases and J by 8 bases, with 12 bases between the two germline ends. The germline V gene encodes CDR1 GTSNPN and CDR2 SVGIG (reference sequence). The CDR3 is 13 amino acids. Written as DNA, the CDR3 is TGTGCCTGGAGTCCGAACCTTGGCGAAAAACTGTTTTTT. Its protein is CAWSPNLGEKLFF.

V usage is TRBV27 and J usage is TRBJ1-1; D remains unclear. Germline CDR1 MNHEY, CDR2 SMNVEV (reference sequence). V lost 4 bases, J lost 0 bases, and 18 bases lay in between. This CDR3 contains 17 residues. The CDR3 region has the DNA TGTGCCAGCAGTTCGAGATATGGGAGCTCCATGAACACTGAAGCTTTCTTT. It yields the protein CASSSRYGSSMNTEAFF.

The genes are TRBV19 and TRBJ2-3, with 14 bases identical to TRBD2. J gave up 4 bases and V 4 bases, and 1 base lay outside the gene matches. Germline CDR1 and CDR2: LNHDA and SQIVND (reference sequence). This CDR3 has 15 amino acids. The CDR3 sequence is CASSRGLAGADTQYF. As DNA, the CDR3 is TGTGCCAGTAGTAGGGGACTAGCGGGAGCAGATACGCAGTATTTT.

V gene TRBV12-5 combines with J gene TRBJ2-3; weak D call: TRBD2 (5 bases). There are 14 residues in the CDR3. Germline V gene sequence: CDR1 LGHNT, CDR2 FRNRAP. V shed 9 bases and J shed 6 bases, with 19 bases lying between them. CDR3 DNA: TGTGCTAGGTCGGGGTCGTCCCGGGTGGATACGCAGTATTTT. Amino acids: CARSGSSRVDTQYF. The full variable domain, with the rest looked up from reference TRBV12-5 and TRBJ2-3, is DARVTQTPRHKVTEMGQEVTMRCQPILGHNTVFWYRQTMMQGLELLAYFRNRAPLDDSGMPKDRFSAEMPDATLATLKIQPSEPRDSAVYFCARSGSSRVDTQYFGPGTRLTVL.

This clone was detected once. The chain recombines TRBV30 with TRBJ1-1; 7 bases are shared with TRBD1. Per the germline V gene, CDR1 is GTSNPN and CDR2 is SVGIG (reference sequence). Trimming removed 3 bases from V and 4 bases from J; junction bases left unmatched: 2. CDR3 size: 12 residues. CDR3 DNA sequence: TGTGCCTGGAGGGGACAGTCCACTGAAGCTTTCTTT. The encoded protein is CAWRGQSTEAFF. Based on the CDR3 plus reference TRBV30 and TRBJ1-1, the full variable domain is SQTIHQWPATLVQPVGSPLSLECTVEGTSNPNLYWYRQAAGRGLQLLFYSVGIGQISSEVPQNLSASRPQDRQFILSSKKLLLSDSGFYLCAWRGQSTEAFFGQGTRLTVV.

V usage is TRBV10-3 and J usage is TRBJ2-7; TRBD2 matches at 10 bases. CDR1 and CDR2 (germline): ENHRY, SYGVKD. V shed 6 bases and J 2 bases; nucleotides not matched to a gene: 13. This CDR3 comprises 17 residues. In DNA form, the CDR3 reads TGTGCCATCAGAGACACCTCCGGACTAGCGGAAACCTACGAGCAGTACTTC. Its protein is CAIRDTSGLAETYEQYF.

The CDR3 loop reads CASSQQTGELFF. CDR3 nucleotides: TGCGCCAGCAGCCAACAGACCGGGGAGCTGTTTTTT. The chain combines TRBV10-2 with TRBJ2-2; D is uncertain. CDR1 is WSHSY and CDR2 is SAAADI in the germline V gene. V gave up 6 bases and J gave up 5 bases, with 7 bases separating them. The CDR3 has 12 residues.

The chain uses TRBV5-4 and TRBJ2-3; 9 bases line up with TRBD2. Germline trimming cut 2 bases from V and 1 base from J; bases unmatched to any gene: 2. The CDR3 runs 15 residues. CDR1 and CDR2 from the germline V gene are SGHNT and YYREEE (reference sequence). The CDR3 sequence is CASSFASGGTDTQYF. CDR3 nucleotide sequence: TGTGCCAGCAGCTTTGCTAGCGGGGGCACAGATACGCAGTATTTT. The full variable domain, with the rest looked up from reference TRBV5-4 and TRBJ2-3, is ETGVTQSPTHLIKTRGQQVTLRCSSQSGHNTVSWYQQALGQGPQFIFQYYREEENGRGNFPPRFSGLQFPNYSSELNVNALELDDSALYLCASSFASGGTDTQYFGPGTRLTVL.

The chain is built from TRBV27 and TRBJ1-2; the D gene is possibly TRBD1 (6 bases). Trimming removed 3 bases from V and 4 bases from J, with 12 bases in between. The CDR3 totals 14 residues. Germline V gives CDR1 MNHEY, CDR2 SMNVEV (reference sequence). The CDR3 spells CASSFQGPVYGYTF. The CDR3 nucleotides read TGTGCCAGCAGTTTTCAGGGGCCCGTCTATGGCTACACCTTC.

CDR3 residues: CATSAPVVAGELFF. The CDR3 nucleotides read TGTGCCACCAGCGCCCCGGTGGTTGCCGGGGAGCTGTTTTTT. This rearrangement joins TRBV15 to TRBJ2-2, with D uncertain. The CDR3 length is 14 residues. The V and J ends lost 5 bases and 6 bases respectively, with 13 bases between them. Germline-derived CDR1 and CDR2 are LNHNV and YYDKDF (reference sequence).